A selection of T cell receptor beta chains follows, all from one sample in a study of blood T cell repertoires in COVID-19. TCRdb keeps only in-frame clones here, not all; method: immunoSEQ multiplex PCR. The data show approximately 300,000 clones, with 80% to 90% seen just once and more than 9% held by the top ten. Sequenced sample: PBMCs or T cells enriched from blood (not recorded which). The receptors were gathered from a woman aged 18-35 years who had recovered from COVID-19. The conserved cysteine and the conserved F or W are not part of the CDR3 here. Fields, in order: V gene, clone size, D gene, CDR3 protein. The D gene is left open where the match is weak. Expanded clones get a size class; other rows say once, few or many, or leave the size out.

TRBV11-2,few,NA,ASSEVPTDTQY
TRBV5-1,NA,NA,ASSSNTGNGNTIY
TRBV7-2,NA,TRBD1,ASSSFGTGGNNQPQH
TRBV30,NA,NA,AWRPGADTQY
TRBV28,NA,NA,ASSPSLTEMNTEAF
TRBV12-3/TRBV12-4,NA,NA,ASSLEDNQPQH
TRBV27,NA,TRBD1,ASSLIRTGNFIGSYNEQF
TRBV5-5,NA,NA,ASSFNTEAF
TRBV7-9,NA,NA,ASSEDKGGYSYHNYGYT
TRBV11-2,NA,TRBD1,ASSHHPDRAPSYGYT
TRBV7-9,NA,NA,ASSLVRGLSSSYEQY
TRBV15,NA,NA,ATSRDRGYEQY
TRBV30,NA,TRBD2,AWGLAGKTQY
TRBV5-6,few,NA,ASSLRPYSPPTNEKLF
TRBV27,NA,NA,ASSLSDRQLH
TRBV29-1,NA,NA,SVAGQRVGETQY
TRBV2,NA,TRBD2,ASSEAGTSQETQY
TRBV28,NA,TRBD1,ASSSFGDSQSSGNTIY
TRBV5-4,NA,TRBD1,ASSPQGVNTEAF
TRBV2,NA,TRBD1,ASKDRQTSNYGYT
TRBV30,NA,TRBD1,AWRWGQRRQGMETQY
TRBV9,NA,NA,ASSVITGLGETQY
TRBV5-1,NA,NA,ASSSVGFHEQY
TRBV2,NA,TRBD1,ASSQTGSYSNQPQH
TRBV28,once,TRBD2,ASSLGLAGVELF
TRBV2,NA,NA,ASSEGTAKGHYT
TRBV11-1,few,NA,ASSLVGAPRNTEAF
TRBV5-1,NA,NA,ASSAETFGENYYEQY
TRBV18,NA,NA,ASATRVGTNEKLF
TRBV7-9,NA,NA,ASSYDFLSEKLF
TRBV27,NA,TRBD2,ASSSTSGGYNEQF
TRBV9,once,NA,ASSVEAGTYEQY
TRBV11-2,NA,TRBD1,ASSSDRGRLF
TRBV10-3,once,NA,AISEQGWNGYT
TRBV9,once,TRBD1,ASSVALGQGYEQY
TRBV3-1/TRBV3-2,NA,NA,ASSQDRGMSSYNEQF
TRBV19,NA,NA,ASSMFLLSTDTQY
TRBV4-2,NA,NA,ASSQYTGYEQY
TRBV6-1,NA,TRBD2,ASSPPGTSGSEQY
TRBV27,NA,NA,ASSSVANIPNYGYT
TRBV5-1,once,NA,ASSLDRPNTEAF
TRBV7-8,once,NA,ASSLAEVGLGTDTQY
TRBV10-3,NA,TRBD2,AISDSGTSGRLETQY
TRBV9,NA,NA,ASSVAFEGGPDTQY
TRBV21-1,NA,NA,ASSKEERMNTEAF
TRBV11-2,NA,NA,ASSLGVPYRPYEQY
TRBV9,NA,NA,ASSVATGGDTIY
TRBV19,NA,NA,ASREGTLVYNEQF
TRBV7-8,once,NA,ASSRRASDRYT
TRBV28,NA,NA,ASSKTGAYDEQY
TRBV15,NA,NA,ATSRGGRESSPLH
TRBV3-1/TRBV3-2,NA,TRBD1,ASSSFGTGSVYT
TRBV9,NA,TRBD1,ASSVGTGAGGYT
TRBV7-7,NA,NA,ASSNRELETQY
TRBV27,NA,TRBD2,ASMGRTSGYMEY